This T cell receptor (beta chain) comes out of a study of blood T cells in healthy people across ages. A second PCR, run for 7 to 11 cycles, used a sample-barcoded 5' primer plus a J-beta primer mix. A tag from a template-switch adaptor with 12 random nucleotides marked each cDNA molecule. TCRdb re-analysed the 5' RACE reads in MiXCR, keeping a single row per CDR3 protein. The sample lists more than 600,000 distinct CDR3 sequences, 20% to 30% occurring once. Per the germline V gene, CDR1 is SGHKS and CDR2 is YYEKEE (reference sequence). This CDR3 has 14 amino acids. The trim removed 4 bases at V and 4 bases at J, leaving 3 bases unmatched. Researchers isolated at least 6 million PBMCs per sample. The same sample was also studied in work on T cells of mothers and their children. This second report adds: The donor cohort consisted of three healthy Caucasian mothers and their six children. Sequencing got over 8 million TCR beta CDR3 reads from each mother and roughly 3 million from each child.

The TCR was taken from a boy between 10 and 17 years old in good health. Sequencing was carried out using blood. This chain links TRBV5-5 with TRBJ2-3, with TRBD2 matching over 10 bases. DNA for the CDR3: TGTGCCAGCAGCGACGGACTAGCGGCAGATACGCAGTATTTT. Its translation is CASSDGLAADTQYF.